These 20 T cell receptor beta chains were all obtained from the same sample, sequenced in a study of Tregs in tolerant kidney transplant recipients. Data came from immunoSEQ multiplex PCR; TCRdb stores just in-frame clones and leaves some out. The repertoire holds about 73,000 clones, with 85% to 95% as singletons. Here the sequenced sample was Tregs from blood, taken before the transplant. These receptor sequences come from a human donor who received a combined kidney and bone marrow transplant.

The chain uses TRBV19 and TRBJ2-7; D gene uncertain. CDR1 and CDR2 (germline): LNHDA, SQIVND (reference sequence). V was pared by 5 bases and J by 0 bases, with 11 bases between. The CDR3 is 14 amino acids. CDR3 bases: TGTGCCAGTAGTCCGACATCCAGCTCCTACGAGCAGTACTTC. This gives the protein CASSPTSSSYEQYF.

V gene TRBV30 combines with J gene TRBJ2-6; a weak D match, TRBD2 (5 bases). Trimming shortened V by 3 bases and J by 2 bases, and 5 bases separated the two germline ends. The germline gives CDR1 GTSNPN, CDR2 SVGIG (reference sequence). The CDR3 is 13 residues long. In DNA form, the CDR3 reads TGTGCCTGGAGGGAGGCTGGGGCCAACGTCCTGACTTTC. As protein: CAWREAGANVLTF.

Only one count was recorded for this clone. This rearrangement joins TRBV28 to TRBJ2-7; TRBD1 is a possible D gene (5 bases). CDR3 length: 12 amino acids. The ends were cut back, 7 bases at V and 3 bases at J, with 10 bases in the middle. Per germline, CDR1 MDHEN and CDR2 SYDVKM. The DNA of the CDR3 is TGTGCCAGCACTCTAGGGGACTACGAGCAGTACTTC. Its translation: CASTLGDYEQYF.

The CDR3 sequence is CASSLPSGKYQETQYF. The DNA for the CDR3 is TGTGCCAGCAGCTTGCCTAGCGGGAAGTACCAAGAGACCCAGTACTTC. The rearrangement joins TRBV5-4 to TRBJ2-5, with 9 bases fitting TRBD2. Germline CDR1 is SGHNT and CDR2 is YYREEE (reference sequence). The CDR3 runs 16 residues. V lost 1 base, J lost 0 bases, and 4 bases stayed unmatched.

CDR3 region: CASSPQQETQYF. The CDR3 bases are TGTGCCAGCTCACCACAGCAAGAGACCCAGTACTTC. The rearrangement joins TRBV18 to TRBJ2-5; D remains unclear. With 1 base removed from V and 2 bases from J, the gap between germline ends came to 2 bases. This CDR3 comprises 12 residues. CDR1 and CDR2 from the germline V gene are KGHSH and LQKENI.

The J gene is TRBJ2-1, the V gene TRBV15, with 10 bases matching TRBD2. Germline trimming cut 4 bases from V and 3 bases from J; bases unmatched to any gene: 3. CDR1 is LNHNV, CDR2 YYDKDF, per germline (reference sequence). The CDR3 is 15 amino acids. Here the CDR3 reads CATSTGLAVYNEQFF. The CDR3 region has the DNA TGTGCCACCAGCACTGGACTAGCGGTCTACAATGAGCAGTTCTTC.

The rearrangement uses TRBV2 and TRBJ1-1; perhaps TRBD1 as D (5 bases). This CDR3 region has 18 residues. V shed 1 base and J shed 6 bases, with 24 bases lying between them. Looked up from germline, CDR1 is SNHLY and CDR2 is FYNNEI. The CDR3 reads CASSEDGAGQRRNSEAFF. CDR3 sequence (DNA): TGTGCCAGCAGTGAAGATGGGGCCGGCCAGAGAAGAAACTCTGAAGCTTTCTTT.

This sequence joins TRBV4-1 and TRBJ2-1; 8 bases are a match to TRBD2. After removal of 4 bases from V and 5 bases from J, the junction contained 13 bases not matched to a gene. Germline V lookup: CDR1 MGHRA, CDR2 YSYEKL. CDR3 length: 17 amino acids. The CDR3: CASSPVASSGRNNEQFF. Written as DNA, the CDR3 is TGCGCCAGCAGCCCAGTCGCCTCTAGCGGGCGGAACAATGAGCAGTTCTTC.

This rearrangement joins TRBV7-2 to TRBJ2-1; 7 bases agree with TRBD2. Germline CDR1 is SGHTA and CDR2 is FQGNSA. With V trimmed by 4 bases and J by 7 bases, 10 bases remained unmatched. The CDR3 runs 15 residues. CDR3 region: CASSYAGVQENEQFF. The CDR3 DNA follows: TGTGCCAGCAGCTACGCGGGAGTACAAGAGAATGAGCAGTTCTTC.

This chain links TRBV7-2 with TRBJ1-2; D is possibly TRBD1 (6 bases). In germline, CDR1 is SGHTA, CDR2 FQGNSA. V lost 5 bases to trimming and J lost 1 base, with 8 bases between them. The CDR3 runs 13 residues. CDR3 DNA: TGTGCCAGCAGCCCGGACAGTAACTATGGCTACACCTTC. Protein sequence: CASSPDSNYGYTF.

The chain combines TRBV30 with TRBJ1-1, with D uncertain. Germline lookup yields CDR1 GTSNPN and CDR2 SVGIG (reference sequence). V was shortened by 2 bases and J by 3 bases, with 10 bases between the two germline ends. The CDR3 runs 13 residues. The CDR3 sequence: CAWSSQGDTEAFF. The CDR3 DNA reads as TGTGCCTGGAGTTCTCAAGGAGACACTGAAGCTTTCTTT.

J is TRBJ1-2 and V is TRBV27, with D possibly being TRBD1 (6 bases). Trimming took 3 bases from V and 8 from J, leaving 16 bases between them. The CDR3 has 14 residues. The germline CDR1 and CDR2 sequences are MNHEY and SMNVEV (reference sequence). The CDR3 DNA reads TGTGCCAGCAGTTTCAGGGAAGGGGGAAGGGGCTACACCTTC. As protein: CASSFREGGRGYTF.

The CDR3 DNA follows: TGTGCCAGTAGTATAGGGGGTGAGAACACTGAAGCTTTCTTT. It is translated as CASSIGGENTEAFF. V gene TRBV19 combines with J gene TRBJ1-1; D remains unclear. The CDR3 contains 14 residues. Between the trimmed V and J ends, which lost 1 base and 1 base, there was a span of 7 bases. CDR1 and CDR2 from the germline V gene are LNHDA and SQIVND (reference sequence).

This chain uses TRBV11-2 with TRBJ2-5; D possibly corresponds to TRBD1 (5 bases). V shed 3 bases and J shed 5 bases, with 16 bases lying between them. CDR3 length: 15 residues. Germline-derived CDR1 and CDR2 are SGHAT and FQNNGV. The CDR3 loop reads CASSFSLSPGETQYF. The DNA for the CDR3 is TGTGCCAGCAGCTTTTCCTTATCCCCAGGGGAGACCCAGTACTTC.

The genes are TRBV27 and TRBJ2-2, with D unclear. V lost 5 bases and J lost 5, with 9 bases in between. Germline loops: CDR1 MNHEY, CDR2 SMNVEV (reference sequence). The CDR3 is 13 residues long. Here the CDR3 DNA reads TGTGCCAGCAGTGTCTGGGTTACCGGGGAGCTGTTTTTT. Amino acid sequence: CASSVWVTGELFF.

The chain is built from TRBV2 and TRBJ2-7; D may be TRBD2 (5 bases). V was clipped by 8 bases and J by 2 bases, with 13 bases between them. Germline V gene lookup returns CDR1 SNHLY and CDR2 FYNNEI. The CDR3 has 13 residues. The CDR3 region has the DNA TGTGCCAGCGGGAGCAAATCTACCTACGAGCAGTACTTC. It specifies CASGSKSTYEQYF.

The rearrangement links TRBV28 to TRBJ2-6; D remains unclear. CDR3 length: 16 residues. V was pared by 2 bases and J by 2 bases, with 10 bases between. Germline V gives CDR1 MDHEN, CDR2 SYDVKM. The CDR3 DNA is TGTGCCAGCAGTTTAATCTCTCGAACTGGGGCCAACGTCCTGACTTTC. Translating gives CASSLISRTGANVLTF.

The genes are TRBV6-5 and TRBJ1-6; D gene ambiguous. Per the germline V gene, CDR1 is MNHEY and CDR2 is SVGAGI. The CDR3 runs to 15 residues. The V and J ends lost 4 bases and 0 bases respectively, with 7 bases between them. CDR3 coding DNA: TGTGCCAGCAGTTTAGGGAGCTCCTATAATTCACCCCTCCACTTT. This codes for CASSLGSSYNSPLHF.

This sequence joins TRBV21-1 and TRBJ2-7; TRBD1 is taken as the D call from the table, unchecked against the DNA. TRBV21-1 is described as a pseudogene. The CDR3 runs 17 residues. The CDR3 DNA reads TGTGCCAGCAGCAAAGTCGAGTGGAGACAGTGGGGCCACGAGCAGTACTTC. Translating gives CASSKVEWRQWGHEQYF.

The rearrangement links TRBV9 to TRBJ1-2; D uncertain. The V gene lost 0 bases and the J gene lost 8 bases, with 8 bases spanning the gap. CDR3 length: 12 amino acids. Germline assignment: CDR1 SGDLS and CDR2 YYNGEE. CDR3 in amino acids: CASSVENGGYTF. The DNA of the CDR3 is TGTGCCAGCAGCGTAGAGAACGGGGGCTACACCTTC. Filled out from reference TRBV9 and TRBJ1-2, the complete variable domain reads DSGVTQTPKHLITATGQRVTLRCSPRSGDLSVYWYQQSLDQGLQFLIQYYNGEERAKGNILERFSAQQFPDLHSELNLSSLELGDSALYFCASSVENGGYTFGSGTRLTVV.